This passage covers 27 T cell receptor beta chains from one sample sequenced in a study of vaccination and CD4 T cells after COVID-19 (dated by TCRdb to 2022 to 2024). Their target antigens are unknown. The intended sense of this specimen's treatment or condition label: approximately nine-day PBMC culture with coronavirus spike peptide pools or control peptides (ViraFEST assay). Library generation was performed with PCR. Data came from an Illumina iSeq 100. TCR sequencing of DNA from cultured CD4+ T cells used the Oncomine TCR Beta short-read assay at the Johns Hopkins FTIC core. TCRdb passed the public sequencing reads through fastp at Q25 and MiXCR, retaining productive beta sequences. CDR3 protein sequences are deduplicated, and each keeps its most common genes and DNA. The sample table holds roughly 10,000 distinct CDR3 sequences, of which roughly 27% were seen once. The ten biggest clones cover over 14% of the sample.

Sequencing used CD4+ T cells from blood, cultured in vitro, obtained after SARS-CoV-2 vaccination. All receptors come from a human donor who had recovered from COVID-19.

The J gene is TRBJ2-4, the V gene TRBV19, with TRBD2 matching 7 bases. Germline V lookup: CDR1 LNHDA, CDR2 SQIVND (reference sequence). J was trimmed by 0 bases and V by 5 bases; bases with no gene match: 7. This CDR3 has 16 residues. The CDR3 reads CASSRRGDLAKNIQYF. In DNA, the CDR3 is TGTGCCAGTAGTCGCCGGGGGGACCTAGCCAAAAACATTCAGTACTTC.

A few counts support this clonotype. The CDR3 region is CSAPGPKDTQYF. The DNA for the CDR3 is TGCAGTGCTCCTGGACCTAAAGATACGCAGTATTTT. This chain connects TRBV20-1 to TRBJ2-3; D gene uncertain. CDR1 is DFQATT and CDR2 is SNEGSKA in the germline V gene (reference sequence). The CDR3 has 12 residues. The ends were cut back, 5 bases at V and 5 bases at J, with 11 bases in the middle.

This CDR3 is CASSGGGPIQYF. As DNA, the CDR3 is TGTGCCAGCAGTGGGGGGGGGCCCATTCAGTACTTC. This rearrangement joins TRBV2 to TRBJ2-4, with D possibly matching TRBD2 (7 bases). The length of the CDR3 is 12 residues. Deletions cut 4 bases from V and 9 bases from J, with 10 bases between. Germline V gene sequence: CDR1 SNHLY, CDR2 FYNNEI.

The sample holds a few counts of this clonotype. The CDR3 DNA reads TGCAGTGCTCTAGACAGGGGAAGCCCCTACAATGAGCAGTTCTTC. It encodes CSALDRGSPYNEQFF. The chain links TRBV20-1 to TRBJ2-1, with 8 bases lining up with TRBD1. Per the germline V gene, CDR1 is DFQATT and CDR2 is SNEGSKA (reference sequence). Trimming removed 5 bases from V and 2 bases from J; junction bases left unmatched: 8. This CDR3 has 15 residues.

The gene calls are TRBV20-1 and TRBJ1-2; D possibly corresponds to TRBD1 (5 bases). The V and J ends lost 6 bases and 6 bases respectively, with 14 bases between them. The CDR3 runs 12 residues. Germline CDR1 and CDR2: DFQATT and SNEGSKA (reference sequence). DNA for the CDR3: TGCAGTGCCGCACGCGGGGCGGATGGCTACACCTTC. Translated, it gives CSAARGADGYTF.

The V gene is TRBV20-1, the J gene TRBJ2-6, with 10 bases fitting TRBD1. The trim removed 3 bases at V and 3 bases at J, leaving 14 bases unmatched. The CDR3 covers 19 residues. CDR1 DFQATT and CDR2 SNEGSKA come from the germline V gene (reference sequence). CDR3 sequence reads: CSARENRDRGVYGANVLTF. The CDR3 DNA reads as TGCAGTGCTAGGGAAAATCGGGACAGGGGAGTGTATGGGGCCAACGTCCTGACTTTC.

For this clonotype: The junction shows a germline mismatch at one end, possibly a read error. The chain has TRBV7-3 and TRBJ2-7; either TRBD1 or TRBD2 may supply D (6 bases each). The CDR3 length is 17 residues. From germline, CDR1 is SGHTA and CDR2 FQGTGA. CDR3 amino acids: CASSPGDPGHFTAEEYF. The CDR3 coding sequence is TGTGCCAGCAGCCCGGGGGATCCGGGACACTTTACGGCCGAGGAGTACTTC.

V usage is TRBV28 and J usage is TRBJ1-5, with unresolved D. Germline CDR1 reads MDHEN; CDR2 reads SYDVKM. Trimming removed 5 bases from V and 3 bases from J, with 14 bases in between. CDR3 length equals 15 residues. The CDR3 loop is CASSLKGSYNQPQHF. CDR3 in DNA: TGTGCCAGCAGTCTGAAAGGGTCCTACAATCAGCCCCAGCATTTT.

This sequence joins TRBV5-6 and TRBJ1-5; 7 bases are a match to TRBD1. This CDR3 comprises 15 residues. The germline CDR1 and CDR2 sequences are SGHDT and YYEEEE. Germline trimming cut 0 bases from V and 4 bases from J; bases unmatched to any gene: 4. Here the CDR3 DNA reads TGTGCCAGCAGCTTGGGGACAGGTCGAAATCAGCCCCAGCATTTT. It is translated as CASSLGTGRNQPQHF.

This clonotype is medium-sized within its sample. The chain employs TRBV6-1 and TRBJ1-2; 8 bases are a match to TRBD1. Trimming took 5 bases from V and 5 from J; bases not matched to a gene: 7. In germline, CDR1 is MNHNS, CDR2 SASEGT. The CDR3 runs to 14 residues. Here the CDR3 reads CASSPKRTGYGYTF. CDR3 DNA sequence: TGTGCCAGCAGTCCGAAACGGACAGGGTATGGCTACACCTTC.

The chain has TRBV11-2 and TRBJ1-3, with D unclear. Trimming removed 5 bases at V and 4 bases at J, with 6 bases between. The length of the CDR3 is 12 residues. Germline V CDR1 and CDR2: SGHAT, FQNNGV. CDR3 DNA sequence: TGTGCCAGCAGCCCCCCGGGAAACACCATATATTTT. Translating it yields CASSPPGNTIYF.

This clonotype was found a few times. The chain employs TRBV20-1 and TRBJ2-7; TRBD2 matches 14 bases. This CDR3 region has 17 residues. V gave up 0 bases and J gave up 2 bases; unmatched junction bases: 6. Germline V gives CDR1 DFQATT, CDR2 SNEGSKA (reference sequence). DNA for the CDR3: TGCAGTGCTAGAGACCCCGGGACTAGCGGGAGCACCTACGAGCAGTACTTC. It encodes CSARDPGTSGSTYEQYF.

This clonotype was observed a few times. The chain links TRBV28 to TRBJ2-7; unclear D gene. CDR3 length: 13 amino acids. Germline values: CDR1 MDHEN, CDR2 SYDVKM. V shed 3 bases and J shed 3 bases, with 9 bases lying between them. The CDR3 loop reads CASSLGRSYEQYF. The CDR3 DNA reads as TGTGCCAGCAGTTTGGGCAGGAGCTACGAGCAGTACTTC.

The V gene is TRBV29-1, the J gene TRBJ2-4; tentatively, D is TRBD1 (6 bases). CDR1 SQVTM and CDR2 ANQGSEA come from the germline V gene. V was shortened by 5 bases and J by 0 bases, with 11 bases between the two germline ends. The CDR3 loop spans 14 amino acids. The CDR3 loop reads CSVMVGAAKNIQYF. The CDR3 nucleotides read TGCAGCGTTATGGTGGGGGCAGCCAAAAACATTCAGTACTTC.

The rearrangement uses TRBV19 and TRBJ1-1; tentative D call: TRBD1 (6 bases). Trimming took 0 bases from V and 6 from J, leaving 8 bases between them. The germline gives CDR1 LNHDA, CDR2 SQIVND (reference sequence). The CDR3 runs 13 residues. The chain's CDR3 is CASSIDEGAEAFF. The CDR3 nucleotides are TGTGCCAGTAGTATAGATGAGGGGGCTGAAGCTTTCTTT.

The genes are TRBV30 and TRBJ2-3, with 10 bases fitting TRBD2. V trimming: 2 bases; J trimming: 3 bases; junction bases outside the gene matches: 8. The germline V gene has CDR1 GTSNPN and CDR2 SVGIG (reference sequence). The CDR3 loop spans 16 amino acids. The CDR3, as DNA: TGTGCCTGGAGTCTACCGTTAGCGGGAGGAACAGATACGCAGTATTTT. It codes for CAWSLPLAGGTDTQYF.

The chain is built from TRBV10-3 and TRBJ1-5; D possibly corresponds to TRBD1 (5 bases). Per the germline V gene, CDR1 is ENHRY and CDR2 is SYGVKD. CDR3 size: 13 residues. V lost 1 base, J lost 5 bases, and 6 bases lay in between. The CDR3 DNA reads TGTGCCATCAGTGAGTTGGGGGATCAGCCCCAGCATTTT. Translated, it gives CAISELGDQPQHF.

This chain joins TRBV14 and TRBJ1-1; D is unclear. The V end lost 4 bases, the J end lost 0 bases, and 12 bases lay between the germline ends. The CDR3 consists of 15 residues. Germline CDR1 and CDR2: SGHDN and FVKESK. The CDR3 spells CASSRERGMNTEAFF. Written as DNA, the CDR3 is TGTGCCAGCAGCCGAGAGAGAGGGATGAACACTGAAGCTTTCTTT.

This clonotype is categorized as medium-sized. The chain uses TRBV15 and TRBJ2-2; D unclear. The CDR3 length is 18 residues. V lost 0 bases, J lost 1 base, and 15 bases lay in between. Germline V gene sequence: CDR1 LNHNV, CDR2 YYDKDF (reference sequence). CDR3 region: CATSRDRFADGNTGELFF. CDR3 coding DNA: TGTGCCACCAGCAGAGATCGGTTCGCGGACGGGAACACCGGGGAGCTGTTTTTT. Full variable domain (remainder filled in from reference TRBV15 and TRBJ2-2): DAMVIQNPRYQVTQFGKPVTLSCSQTLNHNVMYWYQQKSSQAPKLLFHYYDKDFNNEADTPDNFQSRRPNTSFCFLDIRSPGLGDTAMYLCATSRDRFADGNTGELFFGEGSRLTVL.

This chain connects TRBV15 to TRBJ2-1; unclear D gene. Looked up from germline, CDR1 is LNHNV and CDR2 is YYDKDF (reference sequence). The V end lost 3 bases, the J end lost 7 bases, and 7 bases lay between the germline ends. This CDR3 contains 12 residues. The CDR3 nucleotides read TGTGCCACCAGCAGGCACCAGAATGAGCAGTTCTTC. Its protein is CATSRHQNEQFF.

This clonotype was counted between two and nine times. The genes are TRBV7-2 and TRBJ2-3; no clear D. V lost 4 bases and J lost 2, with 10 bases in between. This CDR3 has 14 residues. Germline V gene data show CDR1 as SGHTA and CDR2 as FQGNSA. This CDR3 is CASSSARHTDTQYF. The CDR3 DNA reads TGTGCCAGCAGCTCGGCCCGACACACAGATACGCAGTATTTT. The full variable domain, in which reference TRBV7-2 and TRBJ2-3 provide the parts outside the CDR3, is GAGVSQSPSNKVTEKGKDVELRCDPISGHTALYWYRQSLGQGLEFLIYFQGNSAPDKSGLPSDRFSAERTGGSVSTLTIQRTQQEDSAVYLCASSSARHTDTQYFGPGTRLTVL.

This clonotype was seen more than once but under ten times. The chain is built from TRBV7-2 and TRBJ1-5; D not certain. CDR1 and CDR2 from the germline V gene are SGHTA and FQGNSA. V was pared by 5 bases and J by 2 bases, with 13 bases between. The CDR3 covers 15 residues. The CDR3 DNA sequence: TGTGCCAGCAGCCCAACCCGGGTGGGCAATCAGCCCCAGCATTTT. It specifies CASSPTRVGNQPQHF.

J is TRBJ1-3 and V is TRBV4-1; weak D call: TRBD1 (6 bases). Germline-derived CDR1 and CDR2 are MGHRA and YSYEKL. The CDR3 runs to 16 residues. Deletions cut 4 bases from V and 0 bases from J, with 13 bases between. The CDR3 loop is CASSLGLGASGNTIYF. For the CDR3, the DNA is TGCGCCAGCAGCCTCGGCTTGGGGGCCTCTGGAAACACCATATATTTT.

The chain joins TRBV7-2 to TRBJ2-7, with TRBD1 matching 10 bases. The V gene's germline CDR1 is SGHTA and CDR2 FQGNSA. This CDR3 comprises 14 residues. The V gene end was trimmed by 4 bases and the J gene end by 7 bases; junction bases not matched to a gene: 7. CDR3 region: CASSYRDRGGEQYF. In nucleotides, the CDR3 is TGTGCCAGCAGCTACCGGGACAGGGGTGGAGAGCAGTACTTC.

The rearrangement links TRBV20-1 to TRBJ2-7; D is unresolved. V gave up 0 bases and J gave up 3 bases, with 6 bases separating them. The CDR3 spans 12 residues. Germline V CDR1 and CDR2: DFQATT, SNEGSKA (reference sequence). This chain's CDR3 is CSARDSLYEQYF. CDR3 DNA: TGCAGTGCTAGAGATAGCCTCTACGAGCAGTACTTC.

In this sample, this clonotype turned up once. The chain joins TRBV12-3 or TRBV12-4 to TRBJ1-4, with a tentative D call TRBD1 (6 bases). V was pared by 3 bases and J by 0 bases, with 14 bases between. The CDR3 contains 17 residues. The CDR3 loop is CASSFEGDTATNEKLFF. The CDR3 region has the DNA TGTGCCAGCAGTTTCGAGGGGGACACAGCAACTAATGAAAAACTGTTTTTT.

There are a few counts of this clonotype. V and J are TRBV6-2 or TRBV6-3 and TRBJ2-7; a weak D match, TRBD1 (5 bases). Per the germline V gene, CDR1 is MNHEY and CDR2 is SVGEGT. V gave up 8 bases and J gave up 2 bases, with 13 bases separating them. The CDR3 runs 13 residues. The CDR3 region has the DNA TGTGCCAGCCTCGACAGAGATCCCTACGAGCAGTACTTC. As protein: CASLDRDPYEQYF.